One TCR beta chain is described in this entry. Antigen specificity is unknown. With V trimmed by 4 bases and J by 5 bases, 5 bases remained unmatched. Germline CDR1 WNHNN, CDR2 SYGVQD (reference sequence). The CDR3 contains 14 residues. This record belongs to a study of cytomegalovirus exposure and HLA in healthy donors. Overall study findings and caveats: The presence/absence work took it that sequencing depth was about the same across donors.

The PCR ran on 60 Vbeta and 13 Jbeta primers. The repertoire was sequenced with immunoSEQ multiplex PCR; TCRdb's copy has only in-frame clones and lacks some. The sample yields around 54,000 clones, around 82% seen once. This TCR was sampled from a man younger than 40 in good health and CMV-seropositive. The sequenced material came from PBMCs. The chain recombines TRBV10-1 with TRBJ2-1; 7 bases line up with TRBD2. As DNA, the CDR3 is TGCGCCAGCAGTGTGGGGGGGTCAGACAATGAGCAGTTCTTC. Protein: CASSVGGSDNEQFF.